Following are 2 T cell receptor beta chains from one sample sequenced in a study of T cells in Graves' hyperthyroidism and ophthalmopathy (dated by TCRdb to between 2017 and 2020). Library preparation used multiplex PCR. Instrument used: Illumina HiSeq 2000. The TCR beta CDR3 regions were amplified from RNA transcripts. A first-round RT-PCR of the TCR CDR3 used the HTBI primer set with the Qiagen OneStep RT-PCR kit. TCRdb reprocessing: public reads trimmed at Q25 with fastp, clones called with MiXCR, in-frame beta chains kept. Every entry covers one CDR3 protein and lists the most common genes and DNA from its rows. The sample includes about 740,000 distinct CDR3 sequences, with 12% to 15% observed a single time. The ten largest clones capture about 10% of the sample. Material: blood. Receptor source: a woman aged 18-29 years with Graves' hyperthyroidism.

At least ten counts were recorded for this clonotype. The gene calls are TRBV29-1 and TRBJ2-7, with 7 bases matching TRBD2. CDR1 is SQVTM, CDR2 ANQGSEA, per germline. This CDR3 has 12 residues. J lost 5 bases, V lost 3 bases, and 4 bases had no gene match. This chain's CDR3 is CSVDLSGDEQYF. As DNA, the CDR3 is TGCAGCGTTGACTTGAGCGGGGACGAGCAGTACTTC.

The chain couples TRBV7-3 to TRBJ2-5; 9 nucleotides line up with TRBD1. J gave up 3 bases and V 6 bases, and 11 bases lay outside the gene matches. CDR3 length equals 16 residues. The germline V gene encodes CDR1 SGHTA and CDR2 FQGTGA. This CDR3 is CASSRRGTGGKETQYF. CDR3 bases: TGTGCCAGCAGTCGAAGAGGCACAGGGGGCAAAGAGACCCAGTACTTC.